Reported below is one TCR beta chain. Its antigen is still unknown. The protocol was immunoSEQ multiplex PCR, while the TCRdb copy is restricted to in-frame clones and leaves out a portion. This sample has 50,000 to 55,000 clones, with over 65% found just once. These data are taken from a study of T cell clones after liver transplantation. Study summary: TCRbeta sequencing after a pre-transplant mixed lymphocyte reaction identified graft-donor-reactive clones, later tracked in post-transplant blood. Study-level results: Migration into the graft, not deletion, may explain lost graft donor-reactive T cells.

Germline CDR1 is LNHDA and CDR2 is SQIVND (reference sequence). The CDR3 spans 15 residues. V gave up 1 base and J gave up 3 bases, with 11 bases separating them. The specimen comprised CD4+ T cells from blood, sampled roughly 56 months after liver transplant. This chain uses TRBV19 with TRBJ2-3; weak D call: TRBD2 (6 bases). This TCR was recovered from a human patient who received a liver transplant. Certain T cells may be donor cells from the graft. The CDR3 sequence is CASSIALGTTDTQYF. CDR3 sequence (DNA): TGTGCCAGTAGTATAGCGCTGGGGACTACAGATACGCAGTATTTT.